This T cell receptor (beta chain) was documented in a study of blood T cell repertoires in COVID-19. TCRdb keeps only in-frame clones here, not all; method: immunoSEQ multiplex PCR. This sample has more than 90,000 clones, with about 89% found just once. Germline CDR1 and CDR2: SGHAT and FQNNGV. The junction had 7 bases not matched to a gene; V was cut back by 0 bases and J by 0 bases. CDR3 size: 17 residues. The sequence derives from a man in his forties or fifties with acute or convalescent COVID-19. The V gene is TRBV11-2, the J gene TRBJ1-2; 7 nucleotides align to TRBD1. Sequencing used peripheral blood. In DNA, the CDR3 is TGTGCCAGCAGCTTAGAACGGGACAGTACTTCTAACTATGGCTACACCTTC. This encodes CASSLERDSTSNYGYTF.